The 22 T cell receptor beta chains in this list originate from one sample, sequenced in a study of T cells in Graves' hyperthyroidism and ophthalmopathy. From RNA transcripts, TCR beta CDR3 regions were amplified. First-round RT-PCR targeting the TCR CDR3 was performed with the HTBI primer set. TCRdb re-called the multiplex PCR reads through MiXCR, storing one row per CDR3 protein. The sample lists a few hundred thousand distinct CDR3 sequences; less than 25% were seen once. Sequenced sample: blood. The receptors derive from a young man with Graves' hyperthyroidism.

The table lists this clonotype with a few counts. The chain employs TRBV28 and TRBJ2-7; 7 bases align to TRBD1. In germline, CDR1 is MDHEN, CDR2 SYDVKM. The CDR3 extends over 16 amino acids. With 6 bases clipped from V and 5 bases from J, the junction kept 16 bases outside the gene matches. CDR3 residues: CASSHSRTNRGHEQYF. The DNA for the CDR3 is TGTGCCAGCAGCCACTCTCGGACGAACAGGGGCCACGAGCAGTACTTC.

This clonotype showed up many times. The CDR3, as DNA: TGTGCCAGCAAAACAGGGGGGTCGAGCAATCAGCCCCAGCATTTT. It translates to CASKTGGSSNQPQHF. The gene calls are TRBV12-3 or TRBV12-4 and TRBJ1-5, with TRBD1 identical over 8 bases. The ends lost 7 bases at V and 1 base at J; junction bases unmatched: 6. This CDR3 has 15 amino acids.

The chain combines TRBV19 with TRBJ1-5, with 10 bases matching TRBD1. Germline loops: CDR1 LNHDA, CDR2 SQIVND (reference sequence). The CDR3 is made up of 14 amino acids. The trim removed 3 bases at V and 7 bases at J, leaving 3 bases unmatched. The CDR3 DNA sequence: TGTGCCAGTAGTATCGACAGGGGGCGGCAGCCCCAGCATTTT. Translated: CASSIDRGRQPQHF.

This clonotype was observed a handful of times. The chain uses TRBV28 and TRBJ1-5, with D possibly TRBD1 on 5 matching bases. V lost 2 bases to trimming and J lost 7 bases, with 18 bases between them. The CDR3 length is 16 residues. CDR1 MDHEN and CDR2 SYDVKM come from the germline V gene. CDR3 DNA sequence: TGTGCCAGCAGTTTAGGGTCGGGGGGGGTGTTCCAGCCCCAGCATTTT. Residues: CASSLGSGGVFQPQHF. The full variable domain, its missing parts supplied by reference TRBV28 and TRBJ1-5, is DVKVTQSSRYLVKRTGEKVFLECVQDMDHENMFWYRQDPGLGLRLIYFSYDVKMKEKGDIPEGYSVSREKKERFSLILESASTNQTSMYLCASSLGSGGVFQPQHFGDGTRLSIL.

This clonotype was detected only once. This rearrangement joins TRBV6-2 or TRBV6-3 to TRBJ2-7; 14 nucleotides agree with TRBD2. Unmatched junction bases numbered 17, after V lost 7 bases and J lost 6 bases. Germline values: CDR1 MNHEY, CDR2 SVGEGT. The CDR3 has 18 residues. The CDR3 nucleotides are TGTGCCAGCACTAAAAGACCGGGACTAGCGGGAGTTCAACGCGAGCAGTACTTC. It encodes CASTKRPGLAGVQREQYF.

At least ten counts were recorded for this clonotype. The chain joins TRBV10-2 to TRBJ1-5, with D perhaps matching TRBD1 (5 bases). Trimming left V 4 bases short and J 6 bases short, with 13 bases between. Germline loops: CDR1 WSHSY, CDR2 SAAADI. The CDR3 extends over 14 amino acids. The CDR3 nucleotides read TGCGCCAGCAGTGGGTCCAGGGAGGTTCAGCCCCAGCATTTT. Protein sequence: CASSGSREVQPQHF.

This clonotype was recorded many times. The chain uses TRBV28 and TRBJ2-7; D is undetermined. The CDR3 runs 11 residues. Trimming removed 3 bases from V and 6 bases from J, with 6 bases in between. Germline V gene sequence: CDR1 MDHEN, CDR2 SYDVKM. The CDR3 protein is CASSFSAEQYF. CDR3 nucleotides: TGTGCCAGCAGTTTCTCGGCCGAGCAGTACTTC.

This clonotype was detected ten times or more. V gene TRBV28 combines with J gene TRBJ1-2, with D maybe TRBD1 (6 bases). This CDR3 is built from 16 residues. Germline values: CDR1 MDHEN, CDR2 SYDVKM. Trimming stripped 5 bases from V and 7 bases from J, with 23 bases between. CDR3 protein: CASSPTLLTGKGGYTF. CDR3 bases: TGTGCCAGCAGTCCCACCCTACTCACAGGGAAGGGTGGCTACACCTTC.

The CDR3 loop is CATTTGAGDTEAFF. The CDR3 DNA reads as TGTGCCACCACAACAGGGGCGGGGGACACTGAAGCTTTCTTT. This chain connects TRBV5-4 to TRBJ1-1; 7 bases are shared with TRBD1. Germline V gene lookup returns CDR1 SGHNT and CDR2 YYREEE (reference sequence). This CDR3 is 14 amino acids long. Unmatched junction bases numbered 11, after V lost 9 bases and J lost 3 bases. The variable domain in full, completed from reference TRBV5-4 and TRBJ1-1, reads ETGVTQSPTHLIKTRGQQVTLRCSSQSGHNTVSWYQQALGQGPQFIFQYYREEENGRGNFPPRFSGLQFPNYSSELNVNALELDDSALYLCATTTGAGDTEAFFGQGTRLTVV.

This clonotype showed up many times. The rearrangement uses TRBV7-2 and TRBJ2-5, with no clear D. The ends were cut back, 6 bases at V and 1 base at J, with 12 bases in the middle. CDR3 length: 14 residues. Germline CDR1 and CDR2: SGHTA and FQGNSA. CDR3 coding DNA: TGTGCCAGCAGACAAACAGCTTTCCAAGAGACCCAGTACTTC. Encoded protein: CASRQTAFQETQYF.

This clonotype was picked up a small number of times. One end of the junction varies from germline; a read error may be responsible. The chain joins TRBV7-7 to TRBJ2-3; TRBD2 matches 9 bases. The CDR3 is 17 residues long. The germline V gene has CDR1 SSHAT and CDR2 FNYEAQ (reference sequence). The CDR3 sequence: CASSASSGGSSTDTQYF. The CDR3 DNA follows: TGTGCTAGCAGCGCAAGCAGCGGGGGGTCTAGCACAGATACGCAGTATTTT. The full variable domain, completed using reference TRBV7-7 and TRBJ2-3, is GAGVSQSPRYKVTKRGQDVTLRCDPISSHATLYWYQQALGQGPEFLTYFNYEAQPDKSGLPSDRFSAERPEGSISTLTIQRTEQRDSAMYRCASSASSGGSSTDTQYFGPGTRLTVL.

The V and J genes are TRBV6-1 and TRBJ1-2; 10 bases are a match to TRBD1. V trimming: 4 bases; J trimming: 7 bases; junction bases outside the gene matches: 6. The germline V gene has CDR1 MNHNS and CDR2 SASEGT. The CDR3 length is 14 residues. The CDR3 bases are TGTGCCAGCAGTGGCCGGGACAGGGGCTTTGGCTACACCTTC. Translating gives CASSGRDRGFGYTF.

This clonotype was seen more than once but under ten times. This chain links TRBV13 with TRBJ1-2; tentatively, D is TRBD1 (6 bases). CDR1 is PRHDT and CDR2 is FYEKMQ in the germline V gene (reference sequence). CDR3 length: 14 residues. V lost 8 bases to trimming and J lost 7 bases, with 20 bases between them. The CDR3 DNA follows: TGTGCCAGCTTCAGGGGTCAGGGCTTTACTGGCTACACCTTC. Its translation is CASFRGQGFTGYTF.

This clonotype was counted at least ten times. The rearrangement links TRBV20-1 to TRBJ1-1; TRBD1 might be the D (5 bases). Germline CDR1 and CDR2: DFQATT and SNEGSKA (reference sequence). This CDR3 has 14 residues. The V end was cut by 2 bases, the J end by 2 bases, with 12 bases between. CDR3 in amino acids: CSARSLGVNTEAFF. The CDR3 nucleotides read TGCAGTGCTAGATCGCTGGGGGTTAACACTGAAGCTTTCTTT.

This clonotype was counted many times. The chain carries TRBV20-1 and TRBJ2-7, with 10 bases matching TRBD2. Germline V CDR1 and CDR2: DFQATT, SNEGSKA (reference sequence). The CDR3 runs 17 residues. Trimming took 5 bases from V and 2 from J; bases not matched to a gene: 15. Here the CDR3 reads CSAGDAPGLAAPYEQYF. In DNA form, the CDR3 reads TGCAGTGCTGGGGATGCTCCCGGACTAGCGGCCCCCTACGAGCAGTACTTC.

This clonotype was recorded at least ten times. V is TRBV12-3 or TRBV12-4 and J is TRBJ1-2; 8 bases are a match to TRBD1. Unmatched junction bases numbered 14, after V lost 4 bases and J lost 1 base. This CDR3 is 18 amino acids long. CDR3 sequence (DNA): TGTGCCAGCAGTTCCTCCGGCGGCAGGGGGCCGTTTAACTATGGCTACACCTTC. Translated, it gives CASSSSGGRGPFNYGYTF.

This clonotype was recorded at least ten times. This chain links TRBV27 with TRBJ1-1, with 7 bases that match TRBD1. This CDR3 is built from 17 residues. Per germline, CDR1 MNHEY and CDR2 SMNVEV (reference sequence). With 0 bases clipped from V and 1 base from J, the junction kept 8 bases outside the gene matches. Here the CDR3 DNA reads TGTGCCAGCAGTTTATCAGCGAGGGGGCGGGGGAACACTGAAGCTTTCTTT. It specifies CASSLSARGRGNTEAFF.

V and J are TRBV19 and TRBJ2-2; D possibly uses TRBD1 or TRBD2 (5 bases each). Germline CDR1 and CDR2: LNHDA and SQIVND (reference sequence). The CDR3 has 15 amino acids. V lost 7 bases and J lost 3, with 15 bases in between. As DNA, the CDR3 is TGTGCCAGTACGCGTCCCGGGACGGACACCGGGGAGCTGTTTTTT. Its translation: CASTRPGTDTGELFF.

Ten or more counts support this clonotype. CDR3 bases: TGTGCCAGCAGTGCCCAAGGATATGGCTACACCTTC. Translating gives CASSAQGYGYTF. This sequence joins TRBV2 and TRBJ1-2, with D unclear. Trimming took 4 bases from V and 5 from J, leaving 8 bases between them. The germline CDR1 and CDR2 sequences are SNHLY and FYNNEI. The CDR3 has 12 amino acids.

At least ten counts were recorded for this clonotype. The chain combines TRBV12-5 with TRBJ1-5; possible D gene TRBD1, 6 bases. CDR3 length: 16 amino acids. V was cut by 7 bases and J by 7 bases, with 23 bases left in between. CDR1 is LGHNT and CDR2 is FRNRAP in the germline V gene. DNA for the CDR3: TGTGCTAGTGTCCTATCCCTCCCGGGACAAAGACAGCCCCAGCATTTT. It is translated as CASVLSLPGQRQPQHF.

This clonotype occurred a few times. The chain is built from TRBV6-4 and TRBJ2-2; D is perhaps TRBD1 (6 bases). CDR3 size: 15 residues. Trimming took 3 bases from V and 3 from J, leaving 11 bases between them. In germline, CDR1 is MRHNA, CDR2 SNTAGT. CDR3 DNA sequence: TGTGCCAGCAGTGAAGGGACAATAGACACCGGGGAGCTGTTTTTT. It codes for CASSEGTIDTGELFF.

In its sample, this clonotype was seen many times. The chain employs TRBV7-9 and TRBJ2-7; 9 bases are a match to TRBD2. CDR1 and CDR2 from the germline V gene are SEHNR and FQNEAQ (reference sequence). The CDR3 length is 14 residues. V lost 5 bases, J lost 6 bases, and 8 bases stayed unmatched. CDR3 sequence (DNA): TGTGCCAGCAGCCCAGCGGGGGGAATTCGCGAGCAGTACTTC. Its protein is CASSPAGGIREQYF.